The text below deals with one T cell receptor beta chain. This CDR3 has 15 amino acids. Germline assignment: CDR1 MNHEY and CDR2 SVGAGI. Trimming removed 6 bases from V and 7 bases from J; junction bases left unmatched: 14. The sample comes from a study of blood T cell repertoires in COVID-19. Study overall: COVID-19 samples collected from the United States, Italy and Spain covered acute and convalescent phases.

Assay used: immunoSEQ multiplex PCR; TCRdb lists only in-frame clones, some missing. The sample records about 270,000 clones, under 95% being singletons. Exposed enrollees encountered a COVID-19 case at some point within 2 weeks before study entry. The chain recombines TRBV6-5 with TRBJ2-7, with 8 bases lining up with TRBD2. The TCR sequence derives from a man aged 40-49 years who had been exposed to COVID-19. Specimen: PBMCs or T cells enriched from blood (not recorded which). The CDR3 nucleotides read TGTGCCAGCAGCTCCCGGGAGGGACCGCCTTGGGAGCAGTACTTC. This codes for CASSSREGPPWEQYF.